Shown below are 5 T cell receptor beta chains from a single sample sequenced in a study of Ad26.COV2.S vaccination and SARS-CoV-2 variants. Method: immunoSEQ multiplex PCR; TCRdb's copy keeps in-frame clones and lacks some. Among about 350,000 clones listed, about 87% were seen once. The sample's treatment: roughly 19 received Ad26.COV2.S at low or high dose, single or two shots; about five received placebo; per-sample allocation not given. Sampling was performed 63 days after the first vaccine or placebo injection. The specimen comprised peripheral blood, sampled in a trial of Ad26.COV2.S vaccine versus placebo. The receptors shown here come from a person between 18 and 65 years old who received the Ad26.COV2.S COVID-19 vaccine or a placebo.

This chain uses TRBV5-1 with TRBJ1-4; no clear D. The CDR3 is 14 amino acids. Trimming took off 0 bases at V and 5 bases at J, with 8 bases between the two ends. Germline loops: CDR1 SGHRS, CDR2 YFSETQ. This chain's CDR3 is CASSLGRTNEKLFF. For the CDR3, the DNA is TGCGCCAGCAGCTTGGGAAGGACGAATGAAAAACTGTTTTTT.

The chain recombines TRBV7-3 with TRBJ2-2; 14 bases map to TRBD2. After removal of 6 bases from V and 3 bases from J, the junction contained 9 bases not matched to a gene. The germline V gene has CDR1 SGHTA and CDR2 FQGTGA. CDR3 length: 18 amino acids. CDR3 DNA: TGTGCCAGCAGATTGGGACTAGCGGGAGTAGGTGACACCGGGGAGCTGTTTTTT. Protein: CASRLGLAGVGDTGELFF.

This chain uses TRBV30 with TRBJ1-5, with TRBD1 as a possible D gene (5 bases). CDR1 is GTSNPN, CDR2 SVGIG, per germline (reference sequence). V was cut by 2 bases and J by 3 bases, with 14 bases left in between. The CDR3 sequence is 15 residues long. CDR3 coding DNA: TGTGCCTGGAGTACGACCGGGACCCTCAATCAGCCCCAGCATTTT. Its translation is CAWSTTGTLNQPQHF. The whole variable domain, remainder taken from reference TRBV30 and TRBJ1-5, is SQTIHQWPATLVQPVGSPLSLECTVEGTSNPNLYWYRQAAGRGLQLLFYSVGIGQISSEVPQNLSASRPQDRQFILSSKKLLLSDSGFYLCAWSTTGTLNQPQHFGDGTRLSIL.

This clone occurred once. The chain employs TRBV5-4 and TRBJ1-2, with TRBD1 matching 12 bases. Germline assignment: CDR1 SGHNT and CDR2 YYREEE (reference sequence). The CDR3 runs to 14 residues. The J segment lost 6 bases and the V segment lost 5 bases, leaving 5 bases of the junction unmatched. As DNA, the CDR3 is TGTGCCAGCAGTCTCAGGGACAGGGGGCATGGCTACACCTTC. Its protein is CASSLRDRGHGYTF. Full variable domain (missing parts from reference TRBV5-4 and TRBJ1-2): ETGVTQSPTHLIKTRGQQVTLRCSSQSGHNTVSWYQQALGQGPQFIFQYYREEENGRGNFPPRFSGLQFPNYSSELNVNALELDDSALYLCASSLRDRGHGYTFGSGTRLTVV.

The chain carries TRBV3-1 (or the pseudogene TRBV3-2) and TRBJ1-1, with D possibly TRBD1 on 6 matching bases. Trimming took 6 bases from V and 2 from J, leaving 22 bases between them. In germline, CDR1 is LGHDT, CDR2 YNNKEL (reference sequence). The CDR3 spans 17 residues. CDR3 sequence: CASSPLVGGGVNTEAFF. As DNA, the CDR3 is TGTGCCAGCAGTCCTTTGGTGGGAGGGGGAGTTAACACTGAAGCTTTCTTT.